The entry below describes one T cell receptor beta chain. Its cognate antigen is unknown. Trimming pared 7 bases from V and 5 bases from J, leaving 18 bases between. The CDR3 is made up of 15 amino acids. TCRdb analysed the 5' RACE reads with MiXCR anew, one entry per CDR3 protein. The sample lists 220,000 or so distinct CDR3 sequences; about a sixth were seen once. This record belongs to a study of CD8 T cells in ankylosing spondylitis. Study-wide findings and caveats: In ankylosing spondylitis patients, matched synovial fluid reportedly showed significant enrichment of disease-linked clones. Disease-linked clones were found to be CD8+ and relatively rare in peripheral blood. Seemingly characteristic of ankylosing spondylitis blood was a TCR beta motif consisting of about 8 highly homologous variants.

The clonotype was recovered from a male donor with ankylosing spondylitis. The chain links TRBV23-1 to TRBJ1-5; maybe TRBD1 (6 bases). TRBV23-1 has ORF status, its function being uncertain. The sequencing input was blood, either unsorted or a sorted T cell fraction (not recorded which). The CDR3 protein is CASTSTGALHQPQHF. CDR3 nucleotide sequence: TGCGCCAGCACTTCAACGGGGGCTTTGCATCAGCCCCAGCATTTT.